These 2 T cell receptor beta chains share one sample of origin, sequenced in a study of blood T cell repertoires in COVID-19. The protocol was immunoSEQ multiplex PCR, while the TCRdb copy is restricted to in-frame clones and leaves out a portion. Among roughly 160,000 clones listed, 75% to 90% were seen once. Sequenced sample: peripheral blood. These receptor sequences come from a woman aged 55-69 years with acute or convalescent COVID-19.

The rearrangement joins TRBV28 to TRBJ2-3; 8 nucleotides match TRBD2. The trim removed 6 bases at V and 7 bases at J, leaving 12 bases unmatched. Germline V CDR1 and CDR2: MDHEN, SYDVKM. The CDR3 is 15 amino acids. This chain's CDR3 is CASSAPGTRGYTQYF. CDR3 DNA sequence: TGTGCCAGCAGCGCCCCCGGGACTAGAGGATATACGCAGTATTTT.

The rearrangement links TRBV19 to TRBJ1-6, with D perhaps matching TRBD1 (5 bases). V was pared by 8 bases and J by 7 bases, with 15 bases between. This CDR3 is 14 amino acids long. Germline lookup yields CDR1 LNHDA and CDR2 SQIVND (reference sequence). The CDR3 bases are TGTGCCAGTGCCCTCAGGGCTTTAAATTCACCCCTCCACTTT. The encoded protein is CASALRALNSPLHF. Full variable domain (outside the CDR3, taken from reference TRBV19 and TRBJ1-6): DGGITQSPKYLFRKEGQNVTLSCEQNLNHDAMYWYRQDPGQGLRLIYYSQIVNDFQKGDIAEGYSVSREKKESFPLTVTSAQKNPTAFYLCASALRALNSPLHFGNGTRLTVT.